Listed below are T cell receptor beta chains from one sample, sequenced in a study of OX40 agonist ivuxolimab in advanced cancers. Method: immunoSEQ multiplex PCR; TCRdb's copy keeps in-frame clones and lacks some. The data hold about 120,000 clones, with 93% observed a single time. Here the sequenced sample was CD4+ or CD8+ T cells sorted from blood, taken in a trial of the OX40 agonist ivuxolimab. The source of these receptors is an adult with an advanced solid tumor such as melanoma, head and neck, liver or kidney cancer. CDR3s include the opening cysteine and the closing phenylalanine or tryptophan. The order of the fields is clone size, J gene, V gene, D gene, CDR3 protein, CDR3 DNA. D genes are given only for firm matches. Size is stated for part of the rows, as once, few or many counts, or as a class when the clone is expanded.

clone size: -; J gene: TRBJ2-1; V gene: TRBV5-1; D gene: -; CDR3 protein: CASSYIREDEQFF; CDR3 DNA: TGCGCCAGCAGCTATATACGGGAAGATGAGCAGTTCTTC
clone size: -; J gene: TRBJ2-3; V gene: TRBV5-1; D gene: TRBD2; CDR3 protein: CASSLGLAGPADTQYF; CDR3 DNA: TGCGCCAGCAGCTTGGGACTAGCGGGGCCAGCGGATACGCAGTATTTT
clone size: -; J gene: TRBJ2-1; V gene: TRBV7-9; D gene: TRBD1; CDR3 protein: CASSLGDRFDEQFF; CDR3 DNA: TGTGCCAGCAGCTTGGGGGACAGGTTTGATGAGCAGTTCTTC
clone size: -; J gene: TRBJ1-3; V gene: TRBV10-3; D gene: -; CDR3 protein: CAISESQGLRNTIYF; CDR3 DNA: TGTGCCATCAGTGAGTCACAGGGATTGAGAAACACCATATATTTT
clone size: -; J gene: TRBJ1-3; V gene: TRBV5-4; D gene: -; CDR3 protein: CASSLGQRNTIYF; CDR3 DNA: TGTGCCAGCAGCTTAGGACAGAGAAACACCATATATTTT
clone size: -; J gene: TRBJ2-7; V gene: TRBV7-2; D gene: -; CDR3 protein: CASSLTLYEQYF; CDR3 DNA: TGTGCCAGCAGTCTTACCCTATACGAGCAGTACTTC
clone size: -; J gene: TRBJ1-1; V gene: TRBV18; D gene: TRBD1; CDR3 protein: CASSPTGQPNTEAFF; CDR3 DNA: TGTGCCAGCTCACCGACGGGACAGCCGAACACTGAAGCTTTCTTT
clone size: -; J gene: TRBJ1-6; V gene: TRBV5-1; D gene: TRBD1; CDR3 protein: CASSLGQGDPLHF; CDR3 DNA: TGCGCCAGCAGCTTGGGACAGGGGGATCCCCTCCACTTT
clone size: -; J gene: TRBJ2-7; V gene: TRBV2; D gene: -; CDR3 protein: CASSENDRLYEQYF; CDR3 DNA: TGTGCCAGCAGTGAAAACGACAGACTCTACGAGCAGTACTTC
clone size: -; J gene: TRBJ2-2; V gene: TRBV28; D gene: -; CDR3 protein: CASSLRTGELFF; CDR3 DNA: TGTGCCAGCAGTCTCCGGACCGGGGAGCTGTTTTTT
clone size: -; J gene: TRBJ2-2; V gene: TRBV4-2; D gene: -; CDR3 protein: CASSQGSNTGELFF; CDR3 DNA: TGTGCCAGCAGCCAGGGGTCGAACACCGGGGAGCTGTTTTTT
clone size: -; J gene: TRBJ1-5; V gene: TRBV11-2; D gene: TRBD1; CDR3 protein: CASSLDRDQPQHF; CDR3 DNA: TGTGCCAGCAGCCTCGACAGGGATCAGCCCCAGCATTTT
clone size: -; J gene: TRBJ2-7; V gene: TRBV28; D gene: -; CDR3 protein: CASSLIRGEQYF; CDR3 DNA: TGTGCCAGCAGTTTAATCAGGGGCGAGCAGTACTTC
clone size: -; J gene: TRBJ2-4; V gene: TRBV15; D gene: -; CDR3 protein: CATSREAVGRNIQYF; CDR3 DNA: TGTGCCACCAGCAGAGAAGCCGTCGGGAGAAACATTCAGTACTTC
clone size: -; J gene: TRBJ1-1; V gene: TRBV5-1; D gene: TRBD1; CDR3 protein: CASSLGTGLNTEAFF; CDR3 DNA: TGCGCCAGCAGCTTGGGGACAGGGTTGAACACTGAAGCTTTCTTT
clone size: -; J gene: TRBJ1-5; V gene: TRBV6-5; D gene: TRBD1; CDR3 protein: CASRETDRANQPQHF; CDR3 DNA: TGTGCCAGCAGAGAAACAGACAGGGCTAACCAGCCCCAGCATTTT
clone size: -; J gene: TRBJ1-6; V gene: TRBV6-6; D gene: -; CDR3 protein: CASSFGSSYNSPLHF; CDR3 DNA: TGTGCCAGCAGTTTCGGGAGCTCCTATAATTCACCCCTCCACTTT
clone size: -; J gene: TRBJ1-5; V gene: TRBV19; D gene: TRBD1; CDR3 protein: CASSPLGTGNQPQHF; CDR3 DNA: TGTGCCAGTAGTCCGCTGGGGACAGGGAACCAGCCCCAGCATTTT
clone size: once; J gene: TRBJ2-7; V gene: TRBV28; D gene: TRBD1; CDR3 protein: CASRAQGAMDEQYF; CDR3 DNA: TGTGCCAGCAGGGCGCAGGGGGCGATGGACGAGCAGTACTTC
clone size: -; J gene: TRBJ1-1; V gene: TRBV19; D gene: -; CDR3 protein: CASSMSGGGTEAFF; CDR3 DNA: TGTGCCAGTAGTATGAGCGGGGGCGGCACTGAAGCTTTCTTT
clone size: -; J gene: TRBJ2-3; V gene: TRBV7-9; D gene: TRBD1; CDR3 protein: CASSSTGGATDTQYF; CDR3 DNA: TGTGCCAGCAGCTCAACAGGGGGCGCAACAGATACGCAGTATTTT
clone size: -; J gene: TRBJ1-5; V gene: TRBV7-6; D gene: -; CDR3 protein: CASSLGVDQPQHF; CDR3 DNA: TGTGCCAGCAGCTTAGGGGTTGATCAGCCCCAGCATTTT
clone size: -; J gene: TRBJ2-6; V gene: TRBV7-9; D gene: -; CDR3 protein: CASSLARQGGASGANVLTF; CDR3 DNA: TGTGCCAGCAGCTTAGCTAGGCAGGGGGGGGCCTCTGGGGCCAACGTCCTGACTTTC
clone size: few; J gene: TRBJ1-6; V gene: TRBV7-8; D gene: TRBD1; CDR3 protein: CASSSRGGNSPLHF; CDR3 DNA: TGTGCCAGCAGCTCCAGGGGGGGGAATTCACCCCTCCACTTT
clone size: -; J gene: TRBJ2-2; V gene: TRBV5-1; D gene: -; CDR3 protein: CASSLSTPGAGGELFF; CDR3 DNA: TGCGCCAGCAGCTTGTCAACCCCGGGGGCCGGCGGGGAGCTGTTTTTT
clone size: -; J gene: TRBJ2-1; V gene: TRBV6-1; D gene: -; CDR3 protein: CASRKDGSYNEQFF; CDR3 DNA: TGTGCCAGCAGGAAGGACGGGTCCTACAATGAGCAGTTCTTC
clone size: -; J gene: TRBJ1-4; V gene: TRBV6-1; D gene: -; CDR3 protein: CASSERVANEKLFF; CDR3 DNA: TGTGCCAGCAGTGAGCGGGTCGCTAATGAAAAACTGTTTTTT
clone size: -; J gene: TRBJ1-2; V gene: TRBV5-4; D gene: -; CDR3 protein: CASSLPRGLSGYTF; CDR3 DNA: TGTGCCAGCAGCTTGCCCCGGGGCCTCTCGGGCTACACCTTC
clone size: -; J gene: TRBJ1-1; V gene: TRBV18; D gene: -; CDR3 protein: CASSSDSISTEAFF; CDR3 DNA: TGTGCCAGCTCATCGGACAGTATAAGTACTGAAGCTTTCTTT
clone size: -; J gene: TRBJ2-1; V gene: TRBV11-3; D gene: -; CDR3 protein: CASSLGRGSSRGEQFF; CDR3 DNA: TGTGCCAGCAGCTTAGGCAGGGGCTCTAGTAGGGGTGAGCAGTTCTTC
clone size: once; J gene: TRBJ2-7; V gene: TRBV7-9; D gene: TRBD1; CDR3 protein: CASSHGTASYEQYF; CDR3 DNA: TGTGCCAGCAGCCACGGGACAGCCTCCTACGAGCAGTACTTC
clone size: -; J gene: TRBJ1-5; V gene: TRBV7-2; D gene: -; CDR3 protein: CASSDYSNQPQHF; CDR3 DNA: TGTGCCAGCAGCGACTACTCCAATCAGCCCCAGCATTTT
clone size: -; J gene: TRBJ1-5; V gene: TRBV19; D gene: -; CDR3 protein: CATGGYSGGNQPQHF; CDR3 DNA: TGTGCCACCGGGGGATACTCAGGGGGCAATCAGCCCCAGCATTTT
clone size: once; J gene: TRBJ1-4; V gene: TRBV30; D gene: -; CDR3 protein: CAWSSEREKLFF; CDR3 DNA: TGTGCCTGGAGTAGTGAGAGAGAAAAACTGTTTTTT
clone size: -; J gene: TRBJ2-7; V gene: TRBV7-2; D gene: -; CDR3 protein: CASSPAGSGSTITYEQYF; CDR3 DNA: TGTGCCAGCAGCCCGGCGGGTAGCGGATCAACCATTACCTACGAGCAGTACTTC
clone size: -; J gene: TRBJ2-3; V gene: TRBV28; D gene: -; CDR3 protein: CASSWNRVDTQYF; CDR3 DNA: TGTGCCAGCAGTTGGAACAGGGTGGATACGCAGTATTTT
clone size: -; J gene: TRBJ1-5; V gene: TRBV28; D gene: -; CDR3 protein: CASSLFVDSNQPQHF; CDR3 DNA: TGTGCCAGCAGTTTATTTGTCGACAGCAATCAGCCCCAGCATTTT
clone size: once; J gene: TRBJ2-1; V gene: TRBV5-8; D gene: TRBD2; CDR3 protein: CASSNGLAGIPGEQFF; CDR3 DNA: TGTGCCAGCAGCAATGGACTAGCGGGAATACCTGGGGAGCAGTTCTTC
clone size: -; J gene: TRBJ2-7; V gene: TRBV5-6; D gene: -; CDR3 protein: CASSFGGNRDEQYF; CDR3 DNA: TGTGCCAGCAGCTTCGGGGGTAACAGGGACGAGCAGTACTTC
clone size: -; J gene: TRBJ1-6; V gene: TRBV6-5; D gene: TRBD1; CDR3 protein: CASRGQGQSPLHF; CDR3 DNA: TGTGCCAGCAGAGGACAGGGGCAGTCACCCCTCCACTTT
clone size: -; J gene: TRBJ1-4; V gene: TRBV6-6; D gene: -; CDR3 protein: CASRLGGPTNEKLFF; CDR3 DNA: TGTGCCAGCAGACTAGGGGGACCGACTAATGAAAAACTGTTTTTT
clone size: -; J gene: TRBJ2-3; V gene: TRBV28; D gene: -; CDR3 protein: CASSFAPADTQYF; CDR3 DNA: TGTGCCAGCAGTTTTGCCCCCGCAGATACGCAGTATTTT
clone size: -; J gene: TRBJ2-3; V gene: TRBV7-9; D gene: -; CDR3 protein: CASSFHGTSSTDTQYF; CDR3 DNA: TGTGCCAGCAGCTTTCACGGAACGTCTAGCACAGATACGCAGTATTTT
clone size: -; J gene: TRBJ2-1; V gene: TRBV18; D gene: -; CDR3 protein: CASSPLDSGNEQFF; CDR3 DNA: TGTGCCAGCTCACCATTGGACTCTGGGAATGAGCAGTTCTTC
clone size: -; J gene: TRBJ2-3; V gene: TRBV5-1; D gene: -; CDR3 protein: CASSLEGTQYF; CDR3 DNA: TGCGCCAGCAGCTTGGAAGGTACGCAGTATTTT
clone size: -; J gene: TRBJ2-7; V gene: TRBV15; D gene: -; CDR3 protein: CATSRDHGNLGEQYF; CDR3 DNA: TGTGCCACCAGCAGAGATCACGGGAACCTCGGCGAGCAGTACTTC
clone size: -; J gene: TRBJ2-3; V gene: TRBV28; D gene: TRBD2; CDR3 protein: CASRPKRGLTDTQYF; CDR3 DNA: TGTGCCAGCAGACCCAAGCGGGGTCTCACAGATACGCAGTATTTT
clone size: -; J gene: TRBJ2-3; V gene: TRBV7-3; D gene: -; CDR3 protein: CASSSSGLRTDTQYF; CDR3 DNA: TGTGCCAGCAGCTCCTCGGGACTCCGGACAGATACGCAGTATTTT
clone size: -; J gene: TRBJ2-7; V gene: TRBV5-1; D gene: -; CDR3 protein: CASSPLAGIGGYEQYF; CDR3 DNA: TGCGCCAGCAGCCCGCTTGCAGGGATCGGAGGGTACGAGCAGTACTTC
clone size: once; J gene: TRBJ1-4; V gene: TRBV18; D gene: -; CDR3 protein: CASSARLQEKLFF; CDR3 DNA: TGTGCCAGCTCAGCCAGACTACAGGAAAAACTGTTTTTT
clone size: -; J gene: TRBJ1-1; V gene: TRBV7-9; D gene: TRBD1; CDR3 protein: CASSFRRGTGDTEAFF; CDR3 DNA: TGTGCCAGCAGCTTTCGTAGGGGGACAGGAGATACTGAAGCTTTCTTT
clone size: -; J gene: TRBJ2-7; V gene: TRBV18; D gene: TRBD2; CDR3 protein: CASSPQVSGASSYEQYF; CDR3 DNA: TGTGCCAGCTCACCACAGGTGAGCGGGGCAAGCTCCTACGAGCAGTACTTC
clone size: -; J gene: TRBJ2-3; V gene: TRBV10-3; D gene: TRBD2; CDR3 protein: CAISDPSGSPDTQYF; CDR3 DNA: TGTGCCATCAGTGACCCTAGCGGGAGCCCAGATACGCAGTATTTT
clone size: -; J gene: TRBJ1-4; V gene: TRBV10-1; D gene: TRBD1; CDR3 protein: CASSESGTGTVFF; CDR3 DNA: TGCGCCAGCAGTGAGTCCGGAACCGGGACAGTGTTTTTT
clone size: -; J gene: TRBJ2-7; V gene: TRBV5-4; D gene: -; CDR3 protein: CASSPPYEQYF; CDR3 DNA: TGTGCCAGCAGCCCCCCCTACGAGCAGTACTTC
clone size: once; J gene: TRBJ2-7; V gene: TRBV11-3; D gene: -; CDR3 protein: CASSPMGRDAHEQYF; CDR3 DNA: TGTGCCAGCAGCCCGATGGGACGGGACGCCCACGAGCAGTACTTC
clone size: -; J gene: TRBJ2-5; V gene: TRBV5-1; D gene: -; CDR3 protein: CASSLGGGETQYF; CDR3 DNA: TGCGCCAGCAGCTTGGGCGGTGGAGAGACCCAGTACTTC
clone size: -; J gene: TRBJ2-1; V gene: TRBV6-4; D gene: TRBD1; CDR3 protein: CASSGDRGNEQFF; CDR3 DNA: TGTGCCAGCAGCGGGGACAGGGGCAATGAGCAGTTCTTC